This T cell receptor (beta chain) was sequenced for a study of human T cells and chemical hapten exposure (dated by TCRdb to about 2021). For context, the study as a whole: For sensitization, 2% DPC in acetone was applied to a roughly 2 cm by roughly 2 cm area of upper inner arm skin. Weekly therapeutic DPC doses were additionally applied to the scalp of patients throughout the roughly 23-week study period. Patch testing was done on the upper back using Finn chambers containing 0.01% DPC, and results were scored after 6 days according to International Contact Dermatitis Research Group standards. The mostly female patient cohort included alopecia areata with under or over 50% scalp involvement, alopecia totalis and alopecia universalis. The libraries were sequenced as a pool, and the TCR yield per sample differed mostly because of small variations in library volumes within the pool. Peripheral blood TCR repertoire changes were tracked in vivo in alopecia patients during primary and secondary sensitization to the hapten diphenylcyclopropenone (DPC). Patient blood was sampled pre-sensitization (week 0) and at 2, 6 and about 24 weeks after DPC sensitization. About 30 alopecia patients provided blood for TCR sequencing at one to four time points (pre-sensitization, 2, 6 and 24 weeks). Paper-wide results and their limitations: Repeated subsampling changed both the strength of the expansion versus patch-test correlation and the threshold at which that correlation became significant. Because every patient had alopecia, a presumed autoimmune disease, the patients' immune response might differ from that of healthy individuals. Expanded TCRs formed significantly more large CDR3 similarity clusters than pre-sensitization or healthy control sets, consistent with antigen-driven responses. Patch test score correlated positively with the number of PT1 expanded TCRs, reaching significance at thresholds 8, 16 and 32 but not at 4. No change with DPC sensitization was found in the number of TCRs above 1 in 1000 frequency, and no evidence of global repertoire structure alterations was found.

The time point label on this specimen signifies: patch test 1, 2 weeks after DPC sensitization. This specimen's treatment or condition label, interpreted: therapeutic diphenylcyclopropenone sensitization with weekly scalp DPC. At every patch-test visit, the blood draw took place before the patch test was put on. Patients were considered eligible if aged 18 to 70, diagnosed with alopecia and deemed suitable for DPC therapy, and patients were excluded if pregnant. Total RNA was extracted from unfractionated whole blood collected in Tempus Blood RNA tubes. The library was produced with RACE. Sequencing was performed on a NextSeq 500. During library preparation, unique molecular identifiers were attached to individual cDNA molecules so that TCRs could be counted quantitatively and reproducibly. For every blood RNA sample, sequencing covered both the TCR alpha and TCR beta chains. The authors' analysis ran thus. The median number of TCRs per sample was over 85,000, ranging from 23,224 to 690,600. The Decombinator software suite was used to annotate the V, J and CDR3 of the TCR reads. Every sample was subsampled to the same number of TCRs (28,000) for the PS versus PT1 abundance plots. TCRs were defined as expanded if absent before sensitization and observed at least eight times at the 2-week time point. TCRdb itself trimmed the public reads at Q25 with fastp, ran MiXCR and retained productive beta chains. Merged by CDR3 protein, the rows form single entries marked with the most common genes and DNA. For this entry, the V and J calls and clone size follow TCRdb and not the study's own pipeline. Within this sample are around 150,000 distinct CDR3 sequences, with approximately 14% of them counted one time only. The ten largest clones take up 1.5% to 2% of the sample.

Taken from cysteine to phenylalanine, the CDR3 has 14 residues. This entry keeps only the CDR3 DNA: 42 bases, framed from base 1. The CDR1 and CDR2 encoded by the germline V gene (reference sequence) are MNHEY and SMNVEV. Relative to germline, V is missing 5 bases and J is missing 2 bases, with 2 bases of the junction outside any gene match. The table lists this clonotype with a few counts. There is no known antigen for this receptor. Base qualities were left out, and no much larger clone turns up one base away. The clonotype was recovered from a woman aged 25-40 years with alopecia areata. Some clones in this sample may be carry-over from other donors' samples. Sequences were derived from whole blood, sampled in connection with sensitization to the hapten diphenylcyclopropenone (DPC). The rearranged chain carries TRBV27 and TRBJ2-7, and 11 junction bases match TRBD2. CDR3 region: CASSRSGGAYEQYF. At the DNA level, the sequence is TGTGCCAGCAGTCGTAGCGGGGGGGCCTACGAGCAGTACTTC.